Listed here are 4 T cell receptor beta chains from one sample, sequenced in a study of OX40 agonist ivuxolimab in advanced cancers. Only in-frame clones appear in the TCRdb table, and some are missing; sequencing was by immunoSEQ multiplex PCR. There are 82,000 or so clones in the sample; about nine tenths occur only once, and over 0.6% lies in the top ten. The starting material was CD4+ or CD8+ T cells sorted from blood, obtained in a trial of the OX40 agonist ivuxolimab. Source of these receptors: an adult with an advanced solid tumor such as melanoma, head and neck, liver or kidney cancer.

The CDR3 loop is CAWSVMAANQPQHF. CDR3 DNA: TGTGCCTGGAGTGTAATGGCAGCCAATCAGCCCCAGCATTTT. The V gene is TRBV30, the J gene TRBJ1-5; unclear D gene. The V gene lost 0 bases and the J gene lost 3 bases, with 9 bases spanning the gap. CDR1 is GTSNPN, CDR2 SVGIG, per germline (reference sequence). CDR3 length: 14 residues.

This clone was seen just once. The V call is TRBV5-5, the J call TRBJ2-2; D remains ambiguous. The CDR3 has 14 residues. CDR1 and CDR2 (germline): SGHKS, YYEKEE (reference sequence). V lost 0 bases to trimming and J lost 4 bases, with 7 bases between them. The CDR3 bases are TGTGCCAGCAGCTTGGAACCGGGCACCGGGGAGCTGTTTTTT. This sequence encodes CASSLEPGTGELFF.

V gene TRBV6-1 combines with J gene TRBJ1-2; 9 nucleotides match TRBD1. This CDR3 contains 14 residues. Germline V gene data show CDR1 as MNHNS and CDR2 as SASEGT. V was pared by 7 bases and J by 2 bases, with 5 bases of the junction left unmatched. Written as DNA, the CDR3 is TGTGCCAGCACCTGGGACAGGGACAACTATGGCTACACCTTC. Amino acids: CASTWDRDNYGYTF.

This chain links TRBV11-2 with TRBJ1-3; no firm D call. This CDR3 has 13 amino acids. V gave up 3 bases and J gave up 4 bases, with 7 bases separating them. CDR1 and CDR2 (germline): SGHAT, FQNNGV. CDR3 sequence reads: CASSFDGGNTIYF. In DNA form, the CDR3 reads TGTGCCAGCAGCTTCGACGGCGGAAACACCATATATTTT.